These 21 T cell receptor beta chains were sequenced from one sample in a study of control samples from healthy donors and cancer patients. Using immunoSEQ multiplex PCR, the repertoire was profiled, and TCRdb retains in-frame clones only, with some absent. The sample yields around 150,000 clones, 95% to 96% seen once. Sequenced sample: blood. All receptors derive from a woman younger than 45 in good health.

V is TRBV10-3 and J is TRBJ2-5, with 7 bases aligning to TRBD2. The V and J ends lost 0 bases and 3 bases, in that order; junction bases with no gene match: 4. The CDR3 extends over 15 amino acids. Germline CDR1 reads ENHRY; CDR2 reads SYGVKD. CDR3 loop: CAISESGGGEETQYF. CDR3 bases: TGTGCCATCAGTGAGTCAGGCGGGGGTGAAGAGACCCAGTACTTC.

The CDR3 here is CASSLEGLPYEQYF. The CDR3 bases are TGTGCCAGCAGCTTAGAGGGGCTACCCTACGAGCAGTACTTC. V is TRBV7-2 and J is TRBJ2-7; possible D gene TRBD1, 5 bases. The CDR3 has 14 amino acids. The germline V gene encodes CDR1 SGHTA and CDR2 FQGNSA. Trimming removed 1 base at V and 2 bases at J, with 9 bases between. Based on the CDR3 plus reference TRBV7-2 and TRBJ2-7, the full variable domain is GAGVSQSPSNKVTEKGKDVELRCDPISGHTALYWYRQSLGQGLEFLIYFQGNSAPDKSGLPSDRFSAERTGGSVSTLTIQRTQQEDSAVYLCASSLEGLPYEQYFGPGTRLTVT.

The chain recombines TRBV19 with TRBJ1-1, with D possibly TRBD1 on 5 matching bases. V was shortened by 4 bases and J by 0 bases, with 15 bases between the two germline ends. Germline lookup yields CDR1 LNHDA and CDR2 SQIVND (reference sequence). The length of the CDR3 is 16 residues. The CDR3 bases are TGTGCCAGTAGTAATGGGGGAAAGAGAATGAACACTGAAGCTTTCTTT. This sequence encodes CASSNGGKRMNTEAFF.

V is TRBV28 and J is TRBJ1-2; D unclear. The CDR3 spans 14 residues. V was trimmed by 7 bases and J by 4 bases, leaving 16 bases between them. Germline assignment: CDR1 MDHEN and CDR2 SYDVKM. The CDR3 DNA sequence: TGTGCCAGCACCAGCCGGGCGGGTTCCTATGGCTACACCTTC. It translates to CASTSRAGSYGYTF.

This chain uses TRBV27 with TRBJ1-1; D call uncertain. This CDR3 is built from 13 residues. CDR1 and CDR2 (germline): MNHEY, SMNVEV (reference sequence). Trimming removed 2 bases from V and 0 bases from J, with 4 bases in between. The CDR3 loop reads CASSLGLNTEAFF. CDR3 in DNA: TGTGCCAGCAGTTTAGGGCTGAACACTGAAGCTTTCTTT.

This clone appeared once. V gene TRBV27 combines with J gene TRBJ2-7; TRBD1 matches 10 bases. The CDR3 is made up of 15 amino acids. From germline, CDR1 is MNHEY and CDR2 SMNVEV (reference sequence). Trimming removed 5 bases from V and 4 bases from J; junction bases left unmatched: 8. CDR3 protein: CASSRGQGVSYEQYF. The CDR3 DNA sequence: TGTGCCAGCAGTAGAGGACAGGGGGTTTCTTACGAGCAGTACTTC.

This sequence joins TRBV5-1 and TRBJ2-6; D is ambiguous. Germline V lookup: CDR1 SGHRS, CDR2 YFSETQ. Deletions cut 2 bases from V and 4 bases from J, with 10 bases between. The length of the CDR3 is 15 residues. This CDR3 is CASSLLLEGANVLTF. In nucleotides, the CDR3 is TGCGCCAGCAGCTTATTATTGGAAGGGGCCAACGTCCTGACTTTC.

The chain recombines TRBV10-3 with TRBJ2-7; 8 nucleotides align to TRBD1. CDR3 length: 15 amino acids. Germline loops: CDR1 ENHRY, CDR2 SYGVKD. The J segment lost 3 bases and the V segment lost 4 bases, leaving 8 bases of the junction unmatched. The CDR3 DNA sequence: TGTGCCATCAGTGTGGGGGGACAGGATCTCTACGAGCAGTACTTC. The encoded protein is CAISVGGQDLYEQYF.

The genes are TRBV5-6 and TRBJ1-5, with TRBD1 as a possible D gene (5 bases). The CDR3 length is 13 residues. The germline gives CDR1 SGHDT, CDR2 YYEEEE. The germline V and J ends were trimmed by 4 bases and 2 bases, with 7 bases remaining between them. The CDR3 nucleotides read TGTGCCAGCAGCGGCAGGGGCAATCAGCCCCAGCATTTT. Its translation is CASSGRGNQPQHF.

The J gene is TRBJ1-2, the V gene TRBV28, with D possibly being TRBD1 (6 bases). CDR1 and CDR2 from the germline V gene are MDHEN and SYDVKM. V shed 1 base and J shed 0 bases, with 12 bases lying between them. The CDR3 sequence is 16 residues long. Written as DNA, the CDR3 is TGTGCCAGCAGTTTATCTCTGGCAGGGGCTAACTATGGCTACACCTTC. Encoded protein: CASSLSLAGANYGYTF.

J is TRBJ1-1 and V is TRBV7-2; 8 bases match TRBD1. V trimming: 4 bases; J trimming: 5 bases; junction bases outside the gene matches: 15. The CDR3 sequence is 17 residues long. Germline V gives CDR1 SGHTA, CDR2 FQGNSA. The CDR3 region is CASSYDRGRVGRTEAFF. Here the CDR3 DNA reads TGTGCCAGCAGCTATGACAGGGGTAGAGTCGGTAGGACTGAAGCTTTCTTT.

The chain combines TRBV20-1 with TRBJ2-7; D not resolved. V lost 2 bases to trimming and J lost 7 bases, with 9 bases between them. This CDR3 region has 11 residues. Germline V gene sequence: CDR1 DFQATT, CDR2 SNEGSKA (reference sequence). Here the CDR3 reads CSARLVREQYF. The CDR3 DNA reads TGCAGTGCTAGACTAGTAAGGGAGCAGTACTTC.

The V gene is TRBV7-3, the J gene TRBJ2-7, with no clear D. Germline-derived CDR1 and CDR2 are SGHTA and FQGTGA. The CDR3 totals 14 residues. V lost 2 bases, J lost 4 bases, and 12 bases lay in between. The DNA of the CDR3 is TGTGCCAGCAGCTTACTAGGTGGTTATTACGAGCAGTACTTC. Translating gives CASSLLGGYYEQYF. The variable domain in full, completed from reference TRBV7-3 and TRBJ2-7, reads GAGVSQTPSNKVTEKGKYVELRCDPISGHTALYWYRQSLGQGPEFLIYFQGTGAADDSGLPNDRFFAVRPEGSVSTLKIQRTERGDSAVYLCASSLLGGYYEQYFGPGTRLTVT.

V gene TRBV28 combines with J gene TRBJ1-5, with 9 bases matching TRBD1. Germline trimming cut 7 bases from V and 6 bases from J; bases unmatched to any gene: 10. CDR1 and CDR2 from the germline V gene are MDHEN and SYDVKM. The CDR3 has 15 amino acids. The CDR3 sequence: CASILGTGMGQPQHF. The CDR3 DNA reads TGTGCCAGCATCCTCGGGACAGGGATGGGTCAGCCCCAGCATTTT.

The rearrangement joins TRBV28 to TRBJ2-2, with no clear D. The V end was cut by 1 base, the J end by 5 bases, with 5 bases between. Germline-derived CDR1 and CDR2 are MDHEN and SYDVKM. This CDR3 region has 13 residues. The CDR3 sequence: CASSLSVTGELFF. The CDR3 nucleotides are TGTGCCAGCAGTTTATCGGTAACCGGGGAGCTGTTTTTT.

The rearrangement uses TRBV28 and TRBJ2-7, with D tentatively TRBD2 (5 bases). Trimming stripped 2 bases from V and 4 bases from J, with 12 bases between. Germline V gives CDR1 MDHEN, CDR2 SYDVKM. The CDR3 length is 14 residues. The CDR3 loop reads CASSLGRVGYEQYF. The CDR3 DNA reads TGTGCCAGCAGTTTAGGGCGGGTCGGGTACGAGCAGTACTTC.

A single count supports this clone. For the CDR3, the DNA is TGTGCCAGCAGGTTCGGACCAGAGGAGGAGACCCAGTACTTC. Residues: CASRFGPEEETQYF. The chain combines TRBV6-5 with TRBJ2-5; D not resolved. V was clipped by 6 bases and J by 5 bases, with 16 bases between them. The CDR3 is 14 residues long. CDR1 and CDR2 (germline): MNHEY, SVGAGI.

This chain uses TRBV5-1 with TRBJ2-1, with 11 bases fitting TRBD2. CDR1 is SGHRS and CDR2 is YFSETQ in the germline V gene. The CDR3 contains 15 residues. J was trimmed by 4 bases and V by 2 bases; bases with no gene match: 2. CDR3 sequence reads: CASSLTSGSYNEQFF. In DNA form, the CDR3 reads TGCGCCAGCAGCTTAACTAGCGGGAGTTACAATGAGCAGTTCTTC.

The J gene is TRBJ2-2, the V gene TRBV29-1, with D perhaps matching TRBD2 (7 bases). The CDR3 totals 14 residues. The germline gives CDR1 SQVTM, CDR2 ANQGSEA. The CDR3 DNA reads as TGCACCGCTGGGGCGGGGGCGGACACCGGGGAGCTGTTTTTT. Protein: CTAGAGADTGELFF.

The CDR3 nucleotides read TGCGCCAGCAGCCCACAGACAGGGCTAGGTGAAAAACTGTTTTTT. The encoded protein is CASSPQTGLGEKLFF. This chain connects TRBV4-1 to TRBJ1-4; TRBD1 aligns across 7 bases. V was pared by 4 bases and J by 7 bases, with 9 bases of the junction left unmatched. The CDR3 loop spans 15 amino acids. Germline-derived CDR1 and CDR2 are MGHRA and YSYEKL.

V gene TRBV10-1 combines with J gene TRBJ1-5; possibly TRBD1 for D (5 bases). The germline V gene encodes CDR1 WNHNN and CDR2 SYGVQD (reference sequence). The V end lost 0 bases, the J end lost 1 base, and 13 bases lay between the germline ends. The CDR3 loop spans 17 amino acids. This CDR3 is CASSESKEGLSNQPQHF. The CDR3 DNA is TGCGCCAGCAGTGAGTCGAAAGAGGGACTGAGCAATCAGCCCCAGCATTTT.